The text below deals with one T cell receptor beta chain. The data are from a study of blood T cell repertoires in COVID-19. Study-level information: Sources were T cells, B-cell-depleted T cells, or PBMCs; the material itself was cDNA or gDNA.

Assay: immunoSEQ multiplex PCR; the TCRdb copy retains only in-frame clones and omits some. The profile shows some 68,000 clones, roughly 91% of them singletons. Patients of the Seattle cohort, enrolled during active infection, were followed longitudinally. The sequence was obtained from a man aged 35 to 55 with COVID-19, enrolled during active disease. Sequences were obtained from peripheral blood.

CDR3 bases: TGCAGCGCCCAAGAATCTCAGGGGGCGGTTGGCTACACCTTC. Translation: CSAQESQGAVGYTF. J is TRBJ1-2 and V is TRBV29-1, with 8 bases fitting TRBD1. CDR3 size: 14 residues. The germline CDR1 and CDR2 sequences are SQVTM and ANQGSEA. Trimming removed 7 bases from V and 7 bases from J; junction bases left unmatched: 14.